The following is a TCR beta chain sequence with its context. The data belong to a study of blood T cell repertoires in COVID-19. Study summary: The origin of the acute and convalescent COVID-19 samples was the United States, Italy and Spain. In each case, the material was cDNA or gDNA derived from T cells, B-cell-depleted T cells, or PBMCs.

In the original analysis: Amplification with reference gene primers provided the estimates of nucleated cell counts. The repertoire was sequenced with immunoSEQ multiplex PCR; TCRdb's copy has only in-frame clones and lacks some. From that table come the V and J calls and clone size; the DNA was used to work out D and trimming. Counted here are some 140,000 clones, roughly 84% occurring once; the ten biggest clones make up over 1.1%. CDR1 and CDR2 from the germline V gene are DFQATT and SNEGSKA (reference sequence). CDR3 size: 15 residues. V was cut by 3 bases and J by 1 base, with 10 bases left in between.

Sequencing input: peripheral blood. This receptor was obtained from a man aged 55 to 69 with acute or convalescent COVID-19. This chain links TRBV20-1 with TRBJ2-6; D is ambiguous. This CDR3 reads CSASSPMSGANVLTF. The DNA of the CDR3 is TGCAGTGCTAGTAGTCCTATGTCTGGGGCCAACGTCCTGACTTTC.